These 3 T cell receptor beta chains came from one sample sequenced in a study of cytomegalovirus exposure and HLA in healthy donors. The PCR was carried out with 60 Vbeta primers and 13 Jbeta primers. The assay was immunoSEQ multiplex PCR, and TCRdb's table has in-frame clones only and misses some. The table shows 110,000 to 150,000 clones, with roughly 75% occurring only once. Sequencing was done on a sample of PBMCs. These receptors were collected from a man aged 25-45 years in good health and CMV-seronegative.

CDR3 nucleotide sequence: TGCGCCAGCAGTTTACTAGCGGTGGGTTACAATGAGCAGTTCTTC. Translation: CASSLLAVGYNEQFF. The chain recombines TRBV10-2 with TRBJ2-1; 8 bases are a match to TRBD2. The CDR3 extends over 15 amino acids. The V gene's germline CDR1 is WSHSY and CDR2 SAAADI. V was pared by 5 bases and J by 4 bases, with 7 bases of the junction left unmatched.

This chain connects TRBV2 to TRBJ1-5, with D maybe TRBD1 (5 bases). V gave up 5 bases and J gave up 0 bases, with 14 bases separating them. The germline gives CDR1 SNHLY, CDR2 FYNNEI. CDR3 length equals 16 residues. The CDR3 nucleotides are TGTGCCAGCAGTCGGGGGGTGAGGGATAGCAATCAGCCCCAGCATTTT. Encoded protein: CASSRGVRDSNQPQHF.

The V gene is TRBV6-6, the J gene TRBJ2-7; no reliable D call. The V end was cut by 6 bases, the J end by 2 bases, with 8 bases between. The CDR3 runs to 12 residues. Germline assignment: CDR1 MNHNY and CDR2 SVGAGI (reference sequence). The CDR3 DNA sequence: TGTGCCAGCAGCGCCCAGGCCTACGAGCAGTACTTC. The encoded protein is CASSAQAYEQYF.